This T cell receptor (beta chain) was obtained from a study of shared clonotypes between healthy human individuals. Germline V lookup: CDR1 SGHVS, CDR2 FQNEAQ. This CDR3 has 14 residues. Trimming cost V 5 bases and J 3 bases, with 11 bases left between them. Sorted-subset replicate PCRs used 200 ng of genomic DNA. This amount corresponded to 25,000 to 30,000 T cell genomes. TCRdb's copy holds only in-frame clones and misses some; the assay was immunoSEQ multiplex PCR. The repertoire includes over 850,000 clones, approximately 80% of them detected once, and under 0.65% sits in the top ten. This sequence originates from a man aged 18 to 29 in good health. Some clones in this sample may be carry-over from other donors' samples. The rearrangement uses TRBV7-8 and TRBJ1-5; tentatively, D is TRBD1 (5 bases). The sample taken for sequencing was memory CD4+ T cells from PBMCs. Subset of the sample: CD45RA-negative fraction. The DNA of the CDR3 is TGTGCCAGCAGCGCCGACAGCATCAATCAGCCCCAGCATTTT. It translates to CASSADSINQPQHF.